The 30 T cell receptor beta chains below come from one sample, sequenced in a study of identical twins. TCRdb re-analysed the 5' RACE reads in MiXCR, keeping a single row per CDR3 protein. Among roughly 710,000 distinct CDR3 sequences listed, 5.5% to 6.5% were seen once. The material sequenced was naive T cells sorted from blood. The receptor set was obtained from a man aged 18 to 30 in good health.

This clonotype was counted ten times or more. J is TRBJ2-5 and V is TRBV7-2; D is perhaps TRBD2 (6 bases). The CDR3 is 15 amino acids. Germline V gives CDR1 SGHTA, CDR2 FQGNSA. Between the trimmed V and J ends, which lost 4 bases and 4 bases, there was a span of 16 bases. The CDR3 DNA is TGTGCCAGCAGCTCCTTGGGGGGAGGCCCAGAGACCCAGTACTTC. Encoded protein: CASSSLGGGPETQYF.

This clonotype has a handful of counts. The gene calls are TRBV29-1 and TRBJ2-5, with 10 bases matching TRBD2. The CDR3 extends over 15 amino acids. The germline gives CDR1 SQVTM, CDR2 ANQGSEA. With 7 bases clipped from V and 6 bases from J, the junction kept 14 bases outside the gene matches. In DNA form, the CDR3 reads TGCAGCGCTATAAAATTAGCGGGAGGACGAAAGACCCAGTACTTC. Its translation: CSAIKLAGGRKTQYF.

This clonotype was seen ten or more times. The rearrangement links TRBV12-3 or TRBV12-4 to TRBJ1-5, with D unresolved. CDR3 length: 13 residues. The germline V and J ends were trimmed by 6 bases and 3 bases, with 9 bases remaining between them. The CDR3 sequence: CASSPWFNQPQHF. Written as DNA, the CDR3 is TGTGCCAGCAGCCCATGGTTCAATCAGCCCCAGCATTTT.

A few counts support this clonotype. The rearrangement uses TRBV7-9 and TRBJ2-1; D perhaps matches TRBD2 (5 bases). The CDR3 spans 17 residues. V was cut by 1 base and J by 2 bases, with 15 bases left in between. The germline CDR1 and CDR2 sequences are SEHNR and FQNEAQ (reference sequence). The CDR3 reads CASSLVPGGRAYNEQFF. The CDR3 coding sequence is TGTGCCAGCAGCTTAGTCCCCGGCGGGCGCGCCTACAATGAGCAGTTCTTC. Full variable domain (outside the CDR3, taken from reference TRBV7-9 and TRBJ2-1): DTGVSQNPRHKITKRGQNVTFRCDPISEHNRLYWYRQTLGQGPEFLTYFQNEAQLEKSRLLSDRFSAERPKGSFSTLEIQRTEQGDSAMYLCASSLVPGGRAYNEQFFGPGTRLTVL.

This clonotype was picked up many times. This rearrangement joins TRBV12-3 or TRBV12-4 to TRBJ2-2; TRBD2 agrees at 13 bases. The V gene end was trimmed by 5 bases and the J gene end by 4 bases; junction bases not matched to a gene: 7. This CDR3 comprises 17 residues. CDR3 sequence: CASSPGLAGVSTGELFF. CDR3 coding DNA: TGTGCCAGCAGTCCCGGACTAGCGGGAGTTTCCACCGGGGAGCTGTTTTTT.

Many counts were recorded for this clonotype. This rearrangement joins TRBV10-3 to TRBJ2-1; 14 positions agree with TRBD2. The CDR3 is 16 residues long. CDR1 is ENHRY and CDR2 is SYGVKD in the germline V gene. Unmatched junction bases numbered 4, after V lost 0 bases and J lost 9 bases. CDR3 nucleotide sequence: TGTGCCATCAGTGAGTCGGGACTAGCGGGAGAAGGTGAGCAGTTCTTC. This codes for CAISESGLAGEGEQFF.

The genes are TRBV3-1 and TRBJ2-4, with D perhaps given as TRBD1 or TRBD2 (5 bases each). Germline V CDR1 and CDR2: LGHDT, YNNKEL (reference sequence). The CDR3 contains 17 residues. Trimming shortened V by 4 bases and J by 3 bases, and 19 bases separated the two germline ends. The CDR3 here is CASSRTRLRDDKNIQYF. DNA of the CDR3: TGTGCCAGCAGCCGAACACGACTCCGGGACGACAAAAACATTCAGTACTTC.

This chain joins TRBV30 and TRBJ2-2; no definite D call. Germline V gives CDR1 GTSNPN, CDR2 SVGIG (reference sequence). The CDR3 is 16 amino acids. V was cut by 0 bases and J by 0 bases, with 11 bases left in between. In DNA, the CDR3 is TGTGCCTGGAGTGTAAGTCGGCGTGCGAACACCGGGGAGCTGTTTTTT. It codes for CAWSVSRRANTGELFF.

The CDR3 is CASSYSIFQPQHF. CDR3 coding DNA: TGTGCCAGCAGTTACTCGATCTTTCAGCCCCAGCATTTT. The V call is TRBV6-2 or TRBV6-3, the J call TRBJ1-5; D not resolved. V shed 0 bases and J shed 6 bases, with 6 bases lying between them. The CDR3 is 13 residues long. Germline-derived CDR1 and CDR2 are MNHEY and SVGEGT.

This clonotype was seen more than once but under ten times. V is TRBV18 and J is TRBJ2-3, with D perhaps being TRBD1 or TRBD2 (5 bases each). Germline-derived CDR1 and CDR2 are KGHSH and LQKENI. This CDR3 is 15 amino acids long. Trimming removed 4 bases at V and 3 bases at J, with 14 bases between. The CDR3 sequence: CASSLSGTYTDTQYF. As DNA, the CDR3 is TGTGCCAGCTCACTTTCCGGGACCTATACAGATACGCAGTATTTT.

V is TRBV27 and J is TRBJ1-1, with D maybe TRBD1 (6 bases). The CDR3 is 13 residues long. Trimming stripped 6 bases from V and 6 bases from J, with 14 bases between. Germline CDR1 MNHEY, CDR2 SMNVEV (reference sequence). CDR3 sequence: CASSTGFGSEAFF. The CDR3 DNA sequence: TGTGCCAGCAGCACAGGGTTCGGATCTGAAGCTTTCTTT.

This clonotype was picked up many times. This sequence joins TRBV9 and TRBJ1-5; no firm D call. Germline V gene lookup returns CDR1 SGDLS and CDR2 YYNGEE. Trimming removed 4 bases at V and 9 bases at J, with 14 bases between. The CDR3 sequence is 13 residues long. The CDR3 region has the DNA TGTGCCAGCAGCCCCGGTTCCGAGGGGCCCCAGCATTTT. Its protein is CASSPGSEGPQHF.

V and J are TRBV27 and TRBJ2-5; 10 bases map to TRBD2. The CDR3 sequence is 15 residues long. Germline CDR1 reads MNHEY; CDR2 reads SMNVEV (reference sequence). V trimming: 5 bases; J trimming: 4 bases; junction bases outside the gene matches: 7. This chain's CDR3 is CASSLGLAVGETQYF. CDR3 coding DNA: TGTGCCAGCAGTCTAGGACTAGCGGTGGGAGAGACCCAGTACTTC.

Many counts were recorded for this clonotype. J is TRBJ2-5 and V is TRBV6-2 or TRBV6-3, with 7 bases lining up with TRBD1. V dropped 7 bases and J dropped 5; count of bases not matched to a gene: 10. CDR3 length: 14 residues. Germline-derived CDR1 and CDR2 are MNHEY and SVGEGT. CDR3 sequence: CASTIRGLRETQYF. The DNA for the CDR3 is TGTGCCAGCACCATAAGGGGGCTTCGGGAGACCCAGTACTTC.

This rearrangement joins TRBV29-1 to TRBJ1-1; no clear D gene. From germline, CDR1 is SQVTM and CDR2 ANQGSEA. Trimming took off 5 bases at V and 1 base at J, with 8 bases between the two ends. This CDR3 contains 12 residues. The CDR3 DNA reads TGCAGCGTTCAGAACACGAACACTGAAGCTTTCTTT. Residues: CSVQNTNTEAFF.

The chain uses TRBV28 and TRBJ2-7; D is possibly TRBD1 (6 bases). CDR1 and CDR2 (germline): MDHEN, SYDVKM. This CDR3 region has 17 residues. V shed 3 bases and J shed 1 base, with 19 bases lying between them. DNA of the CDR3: TGTGCCAGCAGTTTTGTGGGCAGGGGCAAAATTTCCTACGAGCAGTACTTC. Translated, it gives CASSFVGRGKISYEQYF.

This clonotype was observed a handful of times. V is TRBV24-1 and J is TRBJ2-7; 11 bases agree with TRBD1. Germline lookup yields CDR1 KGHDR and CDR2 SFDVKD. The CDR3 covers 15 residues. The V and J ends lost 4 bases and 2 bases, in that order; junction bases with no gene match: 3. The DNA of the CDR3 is TGTGCCACCAGTGACTCGGGACAGGGGGCCTACGAGCAGTACTTC. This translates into CATSDSGQGAYEQYF.

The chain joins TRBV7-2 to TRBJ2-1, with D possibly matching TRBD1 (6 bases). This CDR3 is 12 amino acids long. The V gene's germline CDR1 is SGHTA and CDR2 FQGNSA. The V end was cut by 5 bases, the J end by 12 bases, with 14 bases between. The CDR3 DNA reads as TGTGCCAGCAGCATTCAGGGGACGGGGCAGTTCTTC. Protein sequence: CASSIQGTGQFF.

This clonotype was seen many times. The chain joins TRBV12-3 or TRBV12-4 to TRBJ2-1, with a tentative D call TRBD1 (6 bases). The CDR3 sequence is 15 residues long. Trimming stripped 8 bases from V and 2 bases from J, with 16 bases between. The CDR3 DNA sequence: TGTGCCAGCTCTCAGGGACAAAGTACCTACAATGAGCAGTTCTTC. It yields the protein CASSQGQSTYNEQFF.

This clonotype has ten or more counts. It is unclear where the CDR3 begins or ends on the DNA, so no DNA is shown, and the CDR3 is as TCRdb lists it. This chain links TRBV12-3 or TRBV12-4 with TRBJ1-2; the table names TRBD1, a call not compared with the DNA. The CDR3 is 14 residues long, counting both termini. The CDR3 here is CASLFGPGYYGYTF.

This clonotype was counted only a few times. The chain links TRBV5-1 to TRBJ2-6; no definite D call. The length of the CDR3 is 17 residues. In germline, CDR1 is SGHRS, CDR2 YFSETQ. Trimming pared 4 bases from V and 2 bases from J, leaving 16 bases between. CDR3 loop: CASSEQPGVTGANVLTF. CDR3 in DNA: TGCGCCAGCAGCGAGCAGCCTGGGGTTACTGGGGCCAACGTCCTGACTTTC.

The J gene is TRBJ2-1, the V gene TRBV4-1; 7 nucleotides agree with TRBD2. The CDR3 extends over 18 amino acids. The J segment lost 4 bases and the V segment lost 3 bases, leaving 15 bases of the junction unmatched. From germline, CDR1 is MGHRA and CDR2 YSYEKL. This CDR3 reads CASSHPLGGTKIYNEQFF. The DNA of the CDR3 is TGCGCCAGCAGCCACCCCCTGGGGGGGACCAAGATATACAATGAGCAGTTCTTC.

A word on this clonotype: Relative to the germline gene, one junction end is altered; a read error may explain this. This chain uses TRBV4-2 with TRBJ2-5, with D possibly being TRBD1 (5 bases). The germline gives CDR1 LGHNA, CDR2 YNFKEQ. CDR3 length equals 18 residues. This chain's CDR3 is CASSEDVTWGKRGETQYF. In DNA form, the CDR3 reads TGTGCCAGCAGCGAAGATGTGACCTGGGGCAAAAGAGGAGAGACCCAGTACTTC.

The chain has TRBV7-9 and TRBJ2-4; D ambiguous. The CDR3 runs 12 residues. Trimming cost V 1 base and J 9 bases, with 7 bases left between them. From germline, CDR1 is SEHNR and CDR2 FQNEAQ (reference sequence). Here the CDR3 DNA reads TGTGCCAGCAGCTTAGGCCCGGGCATTCAGTACTTC. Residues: CASSLGPGIQYF. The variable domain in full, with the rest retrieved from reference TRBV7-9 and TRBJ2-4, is DTGVSQNPRHKITKRGQNVTFRCDPISEHNRLYWYRQTLGQGPEFLTYFQNEAQLEKSRLLSDRFSAERPKGSFSTLEIQRTEQGDSAMYLCASSLGPGIQYFGAGTRLSVL.

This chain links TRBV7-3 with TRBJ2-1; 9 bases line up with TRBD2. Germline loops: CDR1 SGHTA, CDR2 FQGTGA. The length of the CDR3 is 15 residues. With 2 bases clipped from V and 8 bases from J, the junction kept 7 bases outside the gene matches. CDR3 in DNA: TGTGCCAGCAGCTTATCTCTAGCGGGAAGGGATGAGCAGTTCTTC. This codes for CASSLSLAGRDEQFF.

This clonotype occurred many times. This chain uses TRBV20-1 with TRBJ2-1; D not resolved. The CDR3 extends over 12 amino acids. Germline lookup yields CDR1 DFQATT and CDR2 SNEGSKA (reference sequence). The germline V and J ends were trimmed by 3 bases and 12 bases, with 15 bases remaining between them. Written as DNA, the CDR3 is TGCAGTGCTAGTCGGACCCTACCGGGGCAGTTCTTC. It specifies CSASRTLPGQFF.

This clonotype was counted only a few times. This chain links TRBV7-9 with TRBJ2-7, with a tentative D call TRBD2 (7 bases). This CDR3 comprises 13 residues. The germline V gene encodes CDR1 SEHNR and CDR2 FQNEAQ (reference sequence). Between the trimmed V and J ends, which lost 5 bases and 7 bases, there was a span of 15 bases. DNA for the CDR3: TGTGCCAGCAGCCTCCAAGGGGGGGGAGAGCAGTACTTC. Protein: CASSLQGGGEQYF.

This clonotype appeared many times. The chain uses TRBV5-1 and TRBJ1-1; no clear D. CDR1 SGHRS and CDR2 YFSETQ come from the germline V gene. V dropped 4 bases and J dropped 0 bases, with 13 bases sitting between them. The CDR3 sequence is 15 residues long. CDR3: CASSPGGTVNTEAFF. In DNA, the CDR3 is TGCGCCAGCAGCCCGGGCGGCACTGTGAACACTGAAGCTTTCTTT.

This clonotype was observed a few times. The CDR3 DNA is TGTGCCAGCCTAAGTTTAGATACGCAGTATTTT. Its translation is CASLSLDTQYF. The chain links TRBV7-8 to TRBJ2-3; D unclear. The CDR3 has 11 residues. Trimming took 8 bases from V and 5 from J, leaving 8 bases between them. The germline V gene encodes CDR1 SGHVS and CDR2 FQNEAQ.

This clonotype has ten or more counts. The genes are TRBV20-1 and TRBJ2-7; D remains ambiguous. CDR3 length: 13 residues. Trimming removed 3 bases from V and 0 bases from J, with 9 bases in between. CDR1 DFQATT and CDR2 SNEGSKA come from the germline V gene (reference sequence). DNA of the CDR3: TGCAGTGCTAGGACCCGGACCTCCTACGAGCAGTACTTC. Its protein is CSARTRTSYEQYF.